These 5 T cell receptor beta chains were all obtained from the same sample, sequenced in a study of T cells after posttransplantation cyclophosphamide. This table comes from immunoSEQ multiplex PCR, and its TCRdb copy is limited to in-frame clones, with some not included. The sample lists 50,000 to 65,000 clones; around 83% were seen once. Sequenced sample: PBMCs. The source is a man aged 25-45 years with a blood cancer, CMV-positive, and with a related stem cell donor.

The rearrangement uses TRBV6-5 and TRBJ1-2; 9 bases align to TRBD1. The CDR3 runs 15 residues. CDR1 is MNHEY, CDR2 SVGAGI, per germline. V was pared by 5 bases and J by 4 bases, with 8 bases of the junction left unmatched. The CDR3 region has the DNA TGTGCCAGCAGTCCCCCCGGGACAGGGTCCTATGGCTACACCTTC. This encodes CASSPPGTGSYGYTF.

The chain links TRBV28 to TRBJ1-2; D gene unclear. From germline, CDR1 is MDHEN and CDR2 SYDVKM. The CDR3 contains 14 residues. V shed 5 bases and J shed 4 bases, with 14 bases lying between them. The CDR3 nucleotides are TGTGCCAGCAGTCCCCCCGTCGGGGTCTATGGCTACACCTTC. It translates to CASSPPVGVYGYTF.

The chain combines TRBV28 with TRBJ2-7, with D possibly matching TRBD1 (5 bases). This CDR3 contains 15 residues. CDR1 is MDHEN, CDR2 SYDVKM, per germline. V lost 6 bases and J lost 1, with 16 bases in between. CDR3 sequence (DNA): TGTGCCAGCAGAAACGGTAAGGGGTTGTCCTACGAGCAGTACTTC. This codes for CASRNGKGLSYEQYF.

J is TRBJ2-5 and V is TRBV18; 7 bases align to TRBD2. Judging by the DNA end, TRBJ2-7 fits better; the J call may be wrong. The CDR3 is 14 residues long. Germline loops: CDR1 KGHSH, CDR2 LQKENI. The CDR3 DNA sequence: TGTGCCAGCTCACCGGCTAGCGGCTCCTACGAGCAGTACTTC. This gives the protein CASSPASGSYEQYF.

This clone was picked up a small number of times. The gene calls are TRBV29-1 and TRBJ2-4, with 7 bases that match TRBD2. The length of the CDR3 is 14 residues. V gave up 7 bases and J gave up 6 bases; unmatched junction bases: 12. In germline, CDR1 is SQVTM, CDR2 ANQGSEA. The CDR3 protein is CSAAGGSSRNIQYF. CDR3 DNA sequence: TGCAGCGCCGCCGGCGGGAGTTCTAGAAACATTCAGTACTTC.